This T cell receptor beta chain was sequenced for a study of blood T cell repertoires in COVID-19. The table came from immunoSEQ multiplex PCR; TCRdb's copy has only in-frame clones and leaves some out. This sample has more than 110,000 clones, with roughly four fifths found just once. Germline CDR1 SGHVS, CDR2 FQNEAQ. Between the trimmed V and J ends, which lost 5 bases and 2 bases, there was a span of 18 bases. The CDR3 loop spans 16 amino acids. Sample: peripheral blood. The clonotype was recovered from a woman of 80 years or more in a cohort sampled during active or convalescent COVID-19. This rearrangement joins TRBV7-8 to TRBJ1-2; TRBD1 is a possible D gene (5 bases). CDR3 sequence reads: CASSRRTLDRNYGYTF. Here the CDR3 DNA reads TGTGCCAGCAGCCGACGAACTCTCGACAGAAACTATGGCTACACCTTC. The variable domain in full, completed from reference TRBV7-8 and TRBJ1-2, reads GAGVSQSPRYKVAKRGQDVALRCDPISGHVSLFWYQQALGQGPEFLTYFQNEAQLDKSGLPSDRFFAERPEGSVSTLKIQRTQQEDSAVYLCASSRRTLDRNYGYTFGSGTRLTVV.